These 29 T cell receptor beta chains originate from one sample sequenced in a study of tumor and adjacent non-tumor tissue in lung cancer. RNA was extracted from bulk tissue without any cell sorting. This non-tumor lung sample came from over 3 cm beyond the tumor edge. TCRbeta libraries were built with three rounds of nested PCR, modified from ARM-PCR. TCRdb analysed the multiplex PCR reads with MiXCR anew, one entry per CDR3 protein. The repertoire has roughly 82,000 distinct CDR3 sequences, roughly 77% of them found once; the top ten carry less than 25%. The source material was distant non-tumor lung tissue. The source is a woman in her fifties or sixties with non-small cell lung cancer.

The V call is TRBV11-2, the J call TRBJ2-7; 7 bases map to TRBD1. This CDR3 is built from 14 residues. Germline CDR1 and CDR2: SGHAT and FQNNGV. V trimming: 6 bases; J trimming: 5 bases; junction bases outside the gene matches: 10. The CDR3 DNA reads TGTGCCAGCAGTTTATTTAGGGACAGCAACGAGCAGTACTTC. Translation: CASSLFRDSNEQYF.

This clonotype was observed a few times. An end of the junction differs from the germline gene, which may be a read error. The chain combines TRBV28 with TRBJ2-7, with TRBD1 matching 10 bases. The CDR3 covers 16 residues. Germline V gene sequence: CDR1 MDHEN, CDR2 SYDVKM. CDR3 sequence reads: CVSSSNRDRGAVEQYF. CDR3 nucleotides: TGTGTCAGCAGTTCCAACCGGGACAGGGGCGCGGTTGAGCAGTACTTC.

Notes on this clonotype: The junction departs from germline at one end; a sequencing error may be responsible. The chain couples TRBV5-5 to TRBJ2-2; TRBD1 aligns across 9 bases. The CDR3 loop spans 16 amino acids. CDR1 and CDR2 from the germline V gene are SGHKS and YYEKEE (reference sequence). DNA for the CDR3: TGTGCCAGCAGCTCCGGACAGGGGAGTATCACCGGGAAGCTGTTTTTT. It encodes CASSSGQGSITGKLFF.

This clonotype was seen at least ten times. V and J are TRBV5-1 and TRBJ2-5; D is undetermined. V dropped 2 bases and J dropped 5 bases, with 13 bases sitting between them. The germline CDR1 and CDR2 sequences are SGHRS and YFSETQ. There are 14 residues in the CDR3. The CDR3, as DNA: TGCGCCAGCAGCTTAAGAGACCTCCGGGAGACCCAGTACTTC. Encoded protein: CASSLRDLRETQYF.

Only one count was recorded for this clonotype. A junction boundary mismatches the germline segment, possibly from a read error. The rearrangement uses TRBV6-2 or TRBV6-3 and TRBJ2-1; 7 bases align to TRBD1. CDR1 MNHEY and CDR2 SVGEGT come from the germline V gene. The CDR3 is 15 amino acids. The CDR3 bases are TGTGTCAGCAGTCCCCGGGACAGCTCCTACAATGAGCAGTTCTTC. This gives the protein CVSSPRDSSYNEQFF.

Worth noting for this clonotype: A much larger clonotype is one base distant, so this may be a read error. This sequence joins TRBV28 and TRBJ1-1; maybe TRBD1 (6 bases). V was clipped by 2 bases and J by 4 bases, with 14 bases between them. Germline V gene lookup returns CDR1 MDHEN and CDR2 SYDVKM. The CDR3 has 15 amino acids. CDR3 DNA sequence: TGTGCCAGCAGTTTAGGACAGTGGGTTTTCACTGAAGCTTTCTTT. This codes for CASSLGQWVFTEAFF.

This chain joins TRBV6-5 and TRBJ2-5, with D perhaps matching TRBD1 or TRBD2 (5 bases each). The V end lost 6 bases, the J end lost 8 bases, and 22 bases lay between the germline ends. The CDR3 runs to 15 residues. The V gene's germline CDR1 is MNHEY and CDR2 SVGAGI. CDR3 in DNA: TGTGCCAGCAGGTCAGGGAGAGAGCCGTTTGACACCCAGTACTTC. Amino acids: CASRSGREPFDTQYF.

With regard to this clonotype: An end of the junction does not agree with germline; a read error may underlie this. The V and J genes are TRBV4-1 and TRBJ2-1, with a tentative D call TRBD2 (6 bases). Germline-derived CDR1 and CDR2 are MGHRA and YSYEKL. CDR3 size: 17 residues. This chain's CDR3 is CASSQDRRERTYYEQFF. Here the CDR3 DNA reads TGCGCCAGCAGCCAAGATCGTCGGGAGAGGACCTACTATGAGCAGTTCTTC.

By sample share, this clonotype is medium-sized. The chain uses TRBV6-2 or TRBV6-3 and TRBJ2-1; D not resolved. Germline V gene data show CDR1 as MNHEY and CDR2 as SVGEGT. This CDR3 contains 13 residues. The germline V and J ends were trimmed by 0 bases and 8 bases, with 8 bases remaining between them. DNA for the CDR3: TGTGCCAGCAGTTACTCGATTCGCCATGAGCAGTTCTTC. It encodes CASSYSIRHEQFF.

As to this clonotype: A read error is likely, as this CDR3 ends without the conserved phenylalanine or tryptophan. The chain employs TRBV6-4 and TRBJ2-3, with 9 bases that match TRBD2. CDR3 length: 16 residues. From germline, CDR1 is MRHNA and CDR2 SNTAGT. The CDR3 nucleotides read TGTGCCAGCAGTGACAATAGCGGGAGTTTCGCAGATACACAGTATTAT. It codes for CASSDNSGSFADTQYY.

As concerns this clonotype: A single base separates this from a much larger clone, so it may be a read error. The V call is TRBV24-1, the J call TRBJ2-3; TRBD2 is a possible D gene (6 bases). This CDR3 spans 18 amino acids. Germline loops: CDR1 KGHDR, CDR2 SFDVKD. V was pared by 8 bases and J by 0 bases, with 23 bases between. CDR3: CATIIARGDWPSTDTQYF. CDR3 DNA sequence: TGTGCCACCATTATAGCGAGAGGGGACTGGCCTAGCACAGATACGCAGTATTTT.

Notes on this clonotype: Lacking the conserved final phenylalanine or tryptophan, this CDR3 likely reflects a read error. This sequence joins TRBV20-1 and TRBJ1-1; D gene uncertain. There are 11 residues in the CDR3. CDR1 and CDR2 from the germline V gene are DFQATT and SNEGSKA (reference sequence). CDR3 coding DNA: TGCAGTGTTAGAGACCCGACAGAAGCTTTCTAT. Translating gives CSVRDPTEAFY.

The table lists this clonotype with a few counts. The chain recombines TRBV7-2 with TRBJ2-5, with 8 bases identical to TRBD2. The V gene's germline CDR1 is SGHTA and CDR2 FQGNSA. The CDR3 totals 15 residues. With 2 bases clipped from V and 0 bases from J, the junction kept 2 bases outside the gene matches. CDR3 residues: CASSLRGGDQETQYF. CDR3 in DNA: TGTGCCAGCAGCTTACGGGGGGGCGACCAAGAGACCCAGTACTTC.

Note on this clonotype: Compared with germline, one end of the junction differs, possibly owing to a read error. V and J are TRBV29-1 and TRBJ2-7, with 9 positions matching TRBD2. Germline-derived CDR1 and CDR2 are SQVTM and ANQGSEA. This CDR3 is 15 amino acids long. The CDR3 loop is CSVENPSGRNYEPYF. CDR3 bases: TGCAGCGTTGAAAATCCAAGCGGGAGGAACTACGAGCCGTACTTC.

Note on this clonotype: Possible read error: a much larger clone is one base away. The chain has TRBV7-9 and TRBJ2-5, with no clear D. The CDR3 length is 13 residues. Per germline, CDR1 SEHNR and CDR2 FQNEAQ (reference sequence). V was shortened by 6 bases and J by 4 bases, with 12 bases between the two germline ends. CDR3: CASSRLPIETQYF. In DNA, the CDR3 is TGTGCCAGCAGTAGACTCCCGATAGAGACCCAGTACTTC. Variable domain in full (rest from reference TRBV7-9 and TRBJ2-5): DTGVSQNPRHKITKRGQNVTFRCDPISEHNRLYWYRQTLGQGPEFLTYFQNEAQLEKSRLLSDRFSAERPKGSFSTLEIQRTEQGDSAMYLCASSRLPIETQYFGPGTRLLVL.

Comments on this clonotype: The germline gene is not matched at one end of the junction; a read error may be the cause. The gene calls are TRBV5-6 and TRBJ1-2, with TRBD1 matching 7 bases. The CDR3 extends over 17 amino acids. CDR1 SGHDT and CDR2 YYEEEE come from the germline V gene. The DNA of the CDR3 is TGTGCCAGCAGCTTGGGTGGCGGACAGGTCCTTTGGGATGGATACACCTTC. Residues: CASSLGGGQVLWDGYTF. Combining the CDR3 with reference TRBV5-6 and TRBJ1-2 gives the whole variable domain DAGVTQSPTHLIKTRGQQVTLRCSPKSGHDTVSWYQQALGQGPQFIFQYYEEEERQRGNFPDRFSGHQFPNYSSELNVNALLLGDSALYLCASSLGGGQVLWDGYTFGSGTRLTVV.

This chain uses TRBV5-1 with TRBJ2-3; 9 bases fit TRBD2. The CDR3 has 15 residues. CDR1 is SGHRS and CDR2 is YFSETQ in the germline V gene. The ends lost 0 bases at V and 10 bases at J; junction bases unmatched: 9. The CDR3 region has the DNA TGCGCCAGCAGCTTGGAAGCGGGAGGCCAAGAAGCGCAGTATTTT. Amino acids: CASSLEAGGQEAQYF.

The sample holds one count of this clonotype. This likely comes from a read error, as the CDR3 has no conserved phenylalanine or tryptophan at its end. The chain couples TRBV6-1 to TRBJ2-1, with D tentatively TRBD1 (6 bases). The V and J ends lost 4 bases and 9 bases respectively, with 16 bases between them. The germline CDR1 and CDR2 sequences are MNHNS and SASEGT. The CDR3 contains 14 residues. CDR3 DNA sequence: TGTGCCAGCAGTGCGAGGGGGAAATTGGCTGAGCAGTTCTTA. Protein sequence: CASSARGKLAEQFL.

The chain couples TRBV11-2 to TRBJ2-7; D is uncertain. CDR1 is SGHAT, CDR2 FQNNGV, per germline. Trimming removed 4 bases from V and 3 bases from J, with 13 bases in between. This CDR3 spans 14 amino acids. CDR3 nucleotides: TGTGCCAGCAGCTCAGTTAGTGACGGCTACGAGCAGTACTTC. Translated, it gives CASSSVSDGYEQYF.

The rearrangement joins TRBV28 to TRBJ1-4; TRBD1 might be the D (5 bases). The germline V gene has CDR1 MDHEN and CDR2 SYDVKM. The CDR3 is made up of 15 amino acids. Trimming removed 8 bases from V and 8 bases from J, with 21 bases in between. The CDR3 coding sequence is TGTGCCAGCGGTTCCACGAGCCAGGGAGGGGAAAAACTGTTTTTT. Translation: CASGSTSQGGEKLFF.

Concerning this clonotype: Germline and junction disagree at one end, which may indicate a read error. Here the CDR3 reads CAGSLPLGVQYF. Here the CDR3 DNA reads TGTGCCGGCAGTTTACCGCTCGGAGTGCAGTACTTC. This rearrangement joins TRBV12-3 or TRBV12-4 to TRBJ2-7, with D unclear. CDR3 size: 12 residues.

The sample holds one count of this clonotype. A junction boundary mismatches the germline segment, possibly from a read error. This chain joins TRBV11-2 and TRBJ2-7; 7 nucleotides line up with TRBD2. CDR1 is SGHAT, CDR2 FQNNGV, per germline. CDR3 length: 14 residues. DNA for the CDR3: TGTGCCAGCTGCTTCGGCGGGAGTACCAACGAGCAGTACTTC. It translates to CASCFGGSTNEQYF.

Note on this clonotype: One junction end disagrees with the germline gene, perhaps due to a read error. The chain is built from TRBV5-4 and TRBJ2-2; 8 bases are a match to TRBD1. Germline CDR1 is SGHNT and CDR2 is YYREEE (reference sequence). The CDR3 loop spans 15 amino acids. This chain's CDR3 is CACQQNRGNIGELFF. The CDR3 DNA reads as TGTGCCTGCCAACAAAACAGGGGGAACATCGGGGAGCTGTTTTTT.

Comments on this clonotype: The final CDR3 position lacks the conserved phenylalanine or tryptophan, pointing to a likely read error. The chain has TRBV19 and TRBJ2-7; perhaps TRBD1 as D (5 bases). This CDR3 region has 13 residues. Germline V gene data show CDR1 as LNHDA and CDR2 as SQIVND (reference sequence). V was shortened by 8 bases and J by 0 bases, with 11 bases between the two germline ends. CDR3 loop: CASWVTDSYEQYL. In DNA, the CDR3 is TGTGCCAGTTGGGTGACAGACTCCTACGAGCAGTACCTC.

About this clonotype itself: The CDR3 ends on some other residue instead of the conserved phenylalanine or tryptophan, so this is likely a read error. The chain combines TRBV10-3 with TRBJ1-5, with D hard to call. CDR3 length: 18 amino acids. Germline assignment: CDR1 ENHRY and CDR2 SYGVKD. Trimming shortened V by 4 bases and J by 2 bases, and 21 bases separated the two germline ends. DNA of the CDR3: TGTGCCATCAGTGGGTCCCGGGTCGGAGCAGGTGGCAATCAGCCCCAGCATTCT. Encoded protein: CAISGSRVGAGGNQPQHS.

On this clonotype: The germline gene is not matched at one end of the junction; a read error may be the cause. The genes are TRBV5-6 and TRBJ2-3, with D unresolved. CDR1 is SGHDT and CDR2 is YYEEEE in the germline V gene. The CDR3 spans 14 residues. CDR3 nucleotides: TGTGCCAGCTCCAGTGTTCGGCGGATAGATATGCAGTATTTT. It specifies CASSSVRRIDMQYF.

This clonotype was recorded a few times. The junction and the germline gene differ at one end; a read error may be behind it. The V call is TRBV6-6, the J call TRBJ2-3; D is undetermined. The CDR3 is 14 amino acids. Germline assignment: CDR1 MNHNY and CDR2 SVGAGI (reference sequence). In DNA, the CDR3 is TGTGCCAACAGTTACGGTTATAGCACAGATACGCAGTATTTT. Protein: CANSYGYSTDTQYF.

With regard to this clonotype: Germline is not matched at one junction end, which may reflect a read error. This chain links TRBV29-1 with TRBJ2-5; possible D gene TRBD2, 5 bases. From germline, CDR1 is SQVTM and CDR2 ANQGSEA. The CDR3 spans 14 residues. Here the CDR3 reads CSVELGIAQETQYF. The CDR3 DNA is TGCAGCGTTGAGTTAGGAATAGCGCAAGAGACCCAGTATTTC.

J is TRBJ1-5 and V is TRBV28, with a weak D call TRBD1 (6 bases). Germline V gene data show CDR1 as MDHEN and CDR2 as SYDVKM. Trimming removed 8 bases from V and 2 bases from J, with 16 bases in between. The CDR3 runs 15 residues. This chain's CDR3 is CASCPRYRGNQPQHF. The CDR3 DNA reads TGTGCCAGCTGTCCGAGGTACAGGGGCAATCAGCCCCAGCATTTT.